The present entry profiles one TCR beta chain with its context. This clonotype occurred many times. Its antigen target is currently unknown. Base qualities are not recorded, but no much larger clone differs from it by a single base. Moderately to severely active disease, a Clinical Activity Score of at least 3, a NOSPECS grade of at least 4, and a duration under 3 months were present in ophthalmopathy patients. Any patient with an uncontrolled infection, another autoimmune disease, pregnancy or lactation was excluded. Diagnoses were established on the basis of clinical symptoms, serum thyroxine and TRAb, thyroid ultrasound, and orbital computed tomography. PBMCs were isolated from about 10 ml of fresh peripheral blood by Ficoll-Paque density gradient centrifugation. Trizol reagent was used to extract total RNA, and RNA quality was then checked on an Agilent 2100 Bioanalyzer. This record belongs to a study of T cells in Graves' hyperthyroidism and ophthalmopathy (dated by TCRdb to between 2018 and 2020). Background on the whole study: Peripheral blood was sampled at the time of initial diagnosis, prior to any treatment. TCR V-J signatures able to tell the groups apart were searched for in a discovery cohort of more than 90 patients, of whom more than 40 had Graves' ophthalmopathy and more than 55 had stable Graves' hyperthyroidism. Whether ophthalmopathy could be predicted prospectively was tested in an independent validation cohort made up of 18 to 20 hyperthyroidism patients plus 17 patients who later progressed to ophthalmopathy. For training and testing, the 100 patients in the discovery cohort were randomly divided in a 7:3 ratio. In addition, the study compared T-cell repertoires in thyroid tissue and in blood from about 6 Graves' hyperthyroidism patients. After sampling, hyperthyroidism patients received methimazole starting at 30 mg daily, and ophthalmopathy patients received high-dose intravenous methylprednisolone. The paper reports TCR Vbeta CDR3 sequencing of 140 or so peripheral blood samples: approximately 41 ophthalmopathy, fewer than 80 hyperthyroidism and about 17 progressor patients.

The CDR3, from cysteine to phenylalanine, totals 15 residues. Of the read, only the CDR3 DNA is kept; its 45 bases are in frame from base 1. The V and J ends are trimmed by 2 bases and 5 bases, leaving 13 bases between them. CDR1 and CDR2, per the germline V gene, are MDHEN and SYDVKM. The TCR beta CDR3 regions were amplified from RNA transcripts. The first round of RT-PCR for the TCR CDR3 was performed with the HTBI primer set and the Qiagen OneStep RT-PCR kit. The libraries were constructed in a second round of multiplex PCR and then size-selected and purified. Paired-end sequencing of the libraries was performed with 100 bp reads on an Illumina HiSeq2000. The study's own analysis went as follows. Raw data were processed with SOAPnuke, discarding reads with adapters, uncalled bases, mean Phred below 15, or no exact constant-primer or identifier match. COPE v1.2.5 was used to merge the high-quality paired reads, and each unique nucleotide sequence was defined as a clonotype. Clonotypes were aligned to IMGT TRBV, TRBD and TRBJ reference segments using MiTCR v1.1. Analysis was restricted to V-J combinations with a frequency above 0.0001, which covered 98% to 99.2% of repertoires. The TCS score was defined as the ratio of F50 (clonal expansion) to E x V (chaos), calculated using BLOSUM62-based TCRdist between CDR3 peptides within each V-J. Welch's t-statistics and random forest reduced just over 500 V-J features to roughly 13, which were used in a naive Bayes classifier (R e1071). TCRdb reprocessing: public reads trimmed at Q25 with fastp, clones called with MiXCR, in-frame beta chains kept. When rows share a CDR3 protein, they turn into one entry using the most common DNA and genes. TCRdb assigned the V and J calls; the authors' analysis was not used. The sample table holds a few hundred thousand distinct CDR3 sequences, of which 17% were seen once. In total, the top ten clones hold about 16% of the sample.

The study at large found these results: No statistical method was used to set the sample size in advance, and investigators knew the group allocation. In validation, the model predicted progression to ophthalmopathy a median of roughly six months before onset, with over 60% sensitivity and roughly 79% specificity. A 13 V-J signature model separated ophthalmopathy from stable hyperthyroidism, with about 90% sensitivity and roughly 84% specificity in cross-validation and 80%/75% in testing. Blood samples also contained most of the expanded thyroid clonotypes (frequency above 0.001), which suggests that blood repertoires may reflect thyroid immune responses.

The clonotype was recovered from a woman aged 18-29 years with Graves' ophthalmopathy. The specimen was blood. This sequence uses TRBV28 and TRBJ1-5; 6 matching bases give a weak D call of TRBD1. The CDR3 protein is CASSLGGQGYQPQHF. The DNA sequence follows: TGTGCCAGCAGTTTAGGGGGGCAGGGGTATCAGCCCCAGCATTTT.